The sequence of this T cell receptor (beta chain) was determined in a study of T cell responses to AZD1222 COVID-19 vaccine. Study outcomes and limitations: Just a handful of people given AZD1222 tested seropositive at baseline.

Points on this clone: The antigen is undetermined.

Produced via immunoSEQ multiplex PCR; TCRdb's table is partial and in-frame only. This table holds around 120,000 clones, approximately 90% found once. The trim removed 6 bases at V and 2 bases at J, leaving 5 bases unmatched. The length of the CDR3 is 14 residues. Germline CDR1 LNHDA, CDR2 SQIVND (reference sequence). V usage is TRBV19 and J usage is TRBJ2-7; 9 bases match TRBD1. Sequences were derived from peripheral blood, sampled on day 0 of AZD1222 vaccination. This clonotype was obtained from an adult in good health. CDR3 sequence: CASSNRGLAYEQYF. In nucleotides, the CDR3 is TGTGCCAGTAGCAACAGGGGGCTGGCCTACGAGCAGTACTTC.